A selection of T cell receptor beta chains follows, all from one sample in a study of Ad26.COV2.S vaccination and SARS-CoV-2 variants. The protocol was immunoSEQ multiplex PCR, while the TCRdb copy is restricted to in-frame clones and leaves out a portion. Of 300,000 to 350,000 clones in the sample, about 86% were seen once. Source: peripheral blood, taken in a trial of Ad26.COV2.S vaccine versus placebo. The receptors shown here come from a person between 18 and 65 years old who received the Ad26.COV2.S COVID-19 vaccine or a placebo. Each CDR3 is given with its conserved first and last residue. D genes are given only for firm matches. Clone size is shown for a subset of rows, as once, few, many or a class of expanded clone.

abundance: NA; v_gene: TRBV23-1; j_gene: TRBJ1-2; d_gene: NA; CDR3nt: TGCGCCAGCATTCTCCCTGTCGGTGGGAGCCATTATGGCTACACCTTC; CDR3aa: CASILPVGGSHYGYTF
abundance: NA; v_gene: TRBV27; j_gene: TRBJ2-3; d_gene: TRBD2; CDR3nt: TGTGCCAGCAGACGGGGACTAGCGGGGGGAGGACTACTCACAGATACGCAGTATTTT; CDR3aa: CASRRGLAGGGLLTDTQYF
abundance: NA; v_gene: TRBV6-5; j_gene: TRBJ1-3; d_gene: TRBD1; CDR3nt: TGTGCCAGCATGAAGGACAGGGGAAACACCATATATTTT; CDR3aa: CASMKDRGNTIYF
abundance: NA; v_gene: TRBV14; j_gene: TRBJ1-2; d_gene: NA; CDR3nt: TGTGCCAGCAGCCAAGATAACCTCCGGGACACACTGAGGTATGGCTACACCTTC; CDR3aa: CASSQDNLRDTLRYGYTF
abundance: NA; v_gene: TRBV6-2/TRBV6-3; j_gene: TRBJ1-5; d_gene: NA; CDR3nt: TGTGCCAGCAGTTATTACAGGGACTATAGCAATCAGCCCCAGCATTTT; CDR3aa: CASSYYRDYSNQPQHF
abundance: NA; v_gene: TRBV7-2; j_gene: TRBJ1-3; d_gene: NA; CDR3nt: TGTGCCAGCAGCTTAGATGATCCTGGAAACACCATATATTTT; CDR3aa: CASSLDDPGNTIYF
abundance: NA; v_gene: TRBV7-3; j_gene: TRBJ1-1; d_gene: TRBD1; CDR3nt: TGTGCCAGCAGCTCACTCGGAAGGACAGGTGACACTGAAGCTTTCTTT; CDR3aa: CASSSLGRTGDTEAFF
abundance: NA; v_gene: TRBV12-5; j_gene: TRBJ2-5; d_gene: TRBD1; CDR3nt: TGTGCTAGTGGTCTCGGACAGGCGTACCAAGAGACCCAGTACTTC; CDR3aa: CASGLGQAYQETQYF
abundance: NA; v_gene: TRBV4-1; j_gene: TRBJ1-3; d_gene: NA; CDR3nt: TGCGCCAGCAGCCCGGGACCGCCCGGGAACACCATATATTTT; CDR3aa: CASSPGPPGNTIYF
abundance: few; v_gene: TRBV10-3; j_gene: TRBJ2-1; d_gene: TRBD2; CDR3nt: TGTGCCATCAGTGGAAGTCCGGGACTAGGGGCGGCGGGGAATGAGCAGTTCTTC; CDR3aa: CAISGSPGLGAAGNEQFF
abundance: NA; v_gene: TRBV30; j_gene: TRBJ1-4; d_gene: NA; CDR3nt: TGTGCCTGGAGTGGGAGGGGATTTTTTGAAAAACTGTTTTTT; CDR3aa: CAWSGRGFFEKLFF
abundance: NA; v_gene: TRBV5-1; j_gene: TRBJ2-5; d_gene: TRBD2; CDR3nt: TGCGCCAGCAGCCCCCGCCCGACTAGCGGGGGACAAGAGACCCAGTACTTC; CDR3aa: CASSPRPTSGGQETQYF
abundance: NA; v_gene: TRBV19; j_gene: TRBJ1-2; d_gene: NA; CDR3nt: TGTGCCAGTAGTATTTGGGGCAGAGGGAACTATGGCTACACCTTC; CDR3aa: CASSIWGRGNYGYTF
abundance: NA; v_gene: TRBV6-5; j_gene: TRBJ1-6; d_gene: TRBD1; CDR3nt: TGTGCCAGCAGTTACGACGGACAGGGGAATTCACCCCTCCACTTT; CDR3aa: CASSYDGQGNSPLHF
abundance: NA; v_gene: TRBV27; j_gene: TRBJ1-4; d_gene: NA; CDR3nt: TGTGCCAGCAGTCGCCGAACAGTTACGGCAACTAATGAAAAACTGTTTTTT; CDR3aa: CASSRRTVTATNEKLFF
abundance: NA; v_gene: TRBV7-2; j_gene: TRBJ1-2; d_gene: TRBD1; CDR3nt: TGTGCCAGCAGCTTAGGCGGGACAGAAACTCTTTTCTATGGCTACACCTTC; CDR3aa: CASSLGGTETLFYGYTF
abundance: NA; v_gene: TRBV4-3; j_gene: TRBJ2-1; d_gene: TRBD2; CDR3nt: TGCGCCAGCAGCCAAGCGGGACTAGCGGGGGTAGGTGAGCAGTTCTTC; CDR3aa: CASSQAGLAGVGEQFF
abundance: few; v_gene: TRBV5-1; j_gene: TRBJ2-2; d_gene: NA; CDR3nt: TGCGCCAGCAGCTTGGAGGGCCCGACTACCGGGGAGCTGTTTTTT; CDR3aa: CASSLEGPTTGELFF
abundance: NA; v_gene: TRBV9; j_gene: TRBJ2-1; d_gene: NA; CDR3nt: TGTGCCAGCAGGCCGGATGGGGCCTACAATGAGCAGTTCTTC; CDR3aa: CASRPDGAYNEQFF
abundance: NA; v_gene: TRBV10-3; j_gene: TRBJ2-7; d_gene: TRBD1; CDR3nt: TGTGCCATCAACGACGACGGGACAGGGATCTACGAGCAGTACTTC; CDR3aa: CAINDDGTGIYEQYF
abundance: NA; v_gene: TRBV6-5; j_gene: TRBJ1-6; d_gene: NA; CDR3nt: TGTGCCAGCAGTTACTCTGGTCGGGCAGAAAATTCACCCCTCCACTTT; CDR3aa: CASSYSGRAENSPLHF
abundance: NA; v_gene: TRBV3-1/TRBV3-2; j_gene: TRBJ1-1; d_gene: NA; CDR3nt: TGTGCCAGCAGCCTCCAACGGGGGGACACTGAAGCTTTCTTT; CDR3aa: CASSLQRGDTEAFF
abundance: NA; v_gene: TRBV5-5; j_gene: TRBJ1-2; d_gene: NA; CDR3nt: TGTGCCAGCAGCTTGACTGCGGATTTGGACTATGGCTACACCTTC; CDR3aa: CASSLTADLDYGYTF
abundance: NA; v_gene: TRBV29-1; j_gene: TRBJ2-7; d_gene: NA; CDR3nt: TGCAGCGCCCGACGTCCGGGGGCGTACGAGCAGTACTTC; CDR3aa: CSARRPGAYEQYF
abundance: NA; v_gene: TRBV4-3; j_gene: TRBJ2-3; d_gene: NA; CDR3nt: TGCGCCAGCAGCCAAGATTGGACTGGCACAGATACGCAGTATTTT; CDR3aa: CASSQDWTGTDTQYF
abundance: NA; v_gene: TRBV2; j_gene: TRBJ2-3; d_gene: NA; CDR3nt: TGTGCCAGCAGTCGGACAGTTAGTACAGATACGCAGTATTTT; CDR3aa: CASSRTVSTDTQYF
abundance: NA; v_gene: TRBV6-5; j_gene: TRBJ1-1; d_gene: TRBD1; CDR3nt: TGTGCCAGCAGTTACTTACAGGGGCAAACTGAAGCTTTCTTT; CDR3aa: CASSYLQGQTEAFF
abundance: NA; v_gene: TRBV30; j_gene: TRBJ1-1; d_gene: TRBD1; CDR3nt: TGTGCCTGGCTTTTAACAGGGGGACAAGCTTTCTTT; CDR3aa: CAWLLTGGQAFF
abundance: NA; v_gene: TRBV2; j_gene: TRBJ1-2; d_gene: NA; CDR3nt: TGTGCCAGCAGTGACCCCGACGGGATCTCTAACTATGGCTACACCTTC; CDR3aa: CASSDPDGISNYGYTF
abundance: NA; v_gene: TRBV18; j_gene: TRBJ1-1; d_gene: TRBD1; CDR3nt: TGTGCCAGCTCATCCGACAGGGGGACTGAAGCTTTCTTT; CDR3aa: CASSSDRGTEAFF
abundance: NA; v_gene: TRBV18; j_gene: TRBJ1-2; d_gene: TRBD1; CDR3nt: TGTGCCAGCTCACAAAACGGACAGGGGGCATCTAACTATGGCTACACCTTC; CDR3aa: CASSQNGQGASNYGYTF
abundance: few; v_gene: TRBV12-5; j_gene: TRBJ2-5; d_gene: TRBD2; CDR3nt: TGTGCTAGTGGTTTCACGGGACTAGCGGGGGAGGTGGACCAAGAGACCCAGTACTTC; CDR3aa: CASGFTGLAGEVDQETQYF
abundance: NA; v_gene: TRBV10-3; j_gene: TRBJ2-5; d_gene: NA; CDR3nt: TGTGCCATCAGTGTCCCGGGGGGCGGGGAGACCCAGTACTTC; CDR3aa: CAISVPGGGETQYF
abundance: NA; v_gene: TRBV6-6; j_gene: TRBJ1-1; d_gene: NA; CDR3nt: TGTGCCAGCAGTTATGGCCAGTCGAGAGAGAACACTGAAGCTTTCTTT; CDR3aa: CASSYGQSRENTEAFF
abundance: NA; v_gene: TRBV7-2; j_gene: TRBJ2-1; d_gene: TRBD1; CDR3nt: TGTGCCAGCAGTCGGGACAGGGGGCTCTACAATGAGCAGTTCTTC; CDR3aa: CASSRDRGLYNEQFF
abundance: NA; v_gene: TRBV5-8; j_gene: TRBJ2-3; d_gene: TRBD1; CDR3nt: TGTGCCAGCAGCTTGGGTCGGACAGGGAGTACAGATACGCAGTATTTT; CDR3aa: CASSLGRTGSTDTQYF
abundance: NA; v_gene: TRBV27; j_gene: TRBJ1-1; d_gene: TRBD1; CDR3nt: TGTGCCAGCAGTACGCCGGGACAGGGCTCTGAAGCTTTCTTT; CDR3aa: CASSTPGQGSEAFF
abundance: few; v_gene: TRBV9; j_gene: TRBJ2-2; d_gene: TRBD1; CDR3nt: TGTGCCAGCAGCGTAGGAAAGGGGGCGTACACCGGGGAGCTGTTTTTT; CDR3aa: CASSVGKGAYTGELFF
abundance: few; v_gene: TRBV6-5; j_gene: TRBJ2-7; d_gene: NA; CDR3nt: TGTGCCAGAGAGGACAAAAATGTACACGAGCAGTACTTC; CDR3aa: CAREDKNVHEQYF
abundance: NA; v_gene: TRBV9; j_gene: TRBJ2-1; d_gene: NA; CDR3nt: TGTGCCAGCAGCGTAATGGGTTACAGGGAGGGTGAGCAGTTCTTC; CDR3aa: CASSVMGYREGEQFF
abundance: NA; v_gene: TRBV7-9; j_gene: TRBJ2-7; d_gene: TRBD1; CDR3nt: TGTGCCAGCAGCTTAGCGGGGGACAGGAGGTCGCCCTACGAGCAGTACTTC; CDR3aa: CASSLAGDRRSPYEQYF
abundance: NA; v_gene: TRBV10-3; j_gene: TRBJ1-4; d_gene: TRBD1; CDR3nt: TGTGCCATCAGTTCGGGACAGGGCCAGTACGATGAAAAACTGTTTTTT; CDR3aa: CAISSGQGQYDEKLFF
abundance: NA; v_gene: TRBV6-5; j_gene: TRBJ2-7; d_gene: NA; CDR3nt: TGTGCCAGCAGACAACATTCGTACGAGCAGTACTTC; CDR3aa: CASRQHSYEQYF
abundance: NA; v_gene: TRBV10-2; j_gene: TRBJ1-5; d_gene: TRBD1; CDR3nt: TGCGCCAGCAGTGCTACAGGGGGTGGTCAGCCCCAGCATTTT; CDR3aa: CASSATGGGQPQHF
abundance: NA; v_gene: TRBV7-9; j_gene: TRBJ1-2; d_gene: NA; CDR3nt: TGTGCCAGCAGCTTAGGAGGGGCGCAAGGCTACACCTTC; CDR3aa: CASSLGGAQGYTF
abundance: NA; v_gene: TRBV9; j_gene: TRBJ1-3; d_gene: TRBD1; CDR3nt: TGTGCCAGCAGCGAGGGGGACAGGGGTCGAGGAAACACCATATATTTT; CDR3aa: CASSEGDRGRGNTIYF
abundance: once; v_gene: TRBV18; j_gene: TRBJ2-4; d_gene: NA; CDR3nt: TGTGCCAGCTCACCAGTAAGCCAAGGCGGGGCCGTAGCCAAAAACATTCAGTACTTC; CDR3aa: CASSPVSQGGAVAKNIQYF
abundance: NA; v_gene: TRBV27; j_gene: TRBJ2-3; d_gene: TRBD1; CDR3nt: TGTGCCAGCACCAACAGGGGGTATGCAGATACGCAGTATTTT; CDR3aa: CASTNRGYADTQYF
abundance: NA; v_gene: TRBV19; j_gene: TRBJ2-3; d_gene: NA; CDR3nt: TGTGCCAGTAGTATAGCTCTCGGAATAGGTTATCAGACGCAGTATTTT; CDR3aa: CASSIALGIGYQTQYF
abundance: NA; v_gene: TRBV10-3; j_gene: TRBJ1-6; d_gene: NA; CDR3nt: TGTGCCATCAGTGACAGGGAAAATTCACCCCTCCACTTT; CDR3aa: CAISDRENSPLHF
abundance: NA; v_gene: TRBV27; j_gene: TRBJ2-6; d_gene: NA; CDR3nt: TGTGCCAGCAGGATCTCTGGGGCCAACGTCCTGACTTTC; CDR3aa: CASRISGANVLTF
abundance: NA; v_gene: TRBV5-6; j_gene: TRBJ1-1; d_gene: NA; CDR3nt: TGTGCCAGCAGCTTGGCCCTCGGGGACACTGAAGCTTTCTTT; CDR3aa: CASSLALGDTEAFF
abundance: NA; v_gene: TRBV6-4; j_gene: TRBJ2-1; d_gene: NA; CDR3nt: TGTGCCAGCAGTGACTCAATATTCAGGGGCCACCAGTTCTTC; CDR3aa: CASSDSIFRGHQFF
abundance: NA; v_gene: TRBV6-2/TRBV6-3; j_gene: TRBJ1-1; d_gene: TRBD1; CDR3nt: TGTGCCAGCAGTTATTCGTGGGGGACAGGGGTCCACACTGAAGCTTTCTTT; CDR3aa: CASSYSWGTGVHTEAFF
abundance: NA; v_gene: TRBV7-6; j_gene: TRBJ1-5; d_gene: NA; CDR3nt: TGTGCCAGCAGCTTATGGGGGGATCAGCCCCAGCATTTT; CDR3aa: CASSLWGDQPQHF
abundance: NA; v_gene: TRBV10-3; j_gene: TRBJ1-3; d_gene: TRBD1; CDR3nt: TGTGCCATCAGTGAGTCGGGACAGTACGTCCCCATATATTTT; CDR3aa: CAISESGQYVPIYF